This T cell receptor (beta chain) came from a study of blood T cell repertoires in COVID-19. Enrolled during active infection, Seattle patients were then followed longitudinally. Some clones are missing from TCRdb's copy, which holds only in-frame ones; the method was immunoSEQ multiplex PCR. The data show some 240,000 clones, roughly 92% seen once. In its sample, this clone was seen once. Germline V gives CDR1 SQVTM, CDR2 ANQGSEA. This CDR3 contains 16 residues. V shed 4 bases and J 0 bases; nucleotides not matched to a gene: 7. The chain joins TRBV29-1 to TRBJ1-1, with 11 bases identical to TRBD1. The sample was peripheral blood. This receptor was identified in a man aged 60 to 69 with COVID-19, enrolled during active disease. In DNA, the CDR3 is TGCAGCGTTGCCGGGACAGGGGGTGTGGTGAACACTGAAGCTTTCTTT. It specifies CSVAGTGGVVNTEAFF.